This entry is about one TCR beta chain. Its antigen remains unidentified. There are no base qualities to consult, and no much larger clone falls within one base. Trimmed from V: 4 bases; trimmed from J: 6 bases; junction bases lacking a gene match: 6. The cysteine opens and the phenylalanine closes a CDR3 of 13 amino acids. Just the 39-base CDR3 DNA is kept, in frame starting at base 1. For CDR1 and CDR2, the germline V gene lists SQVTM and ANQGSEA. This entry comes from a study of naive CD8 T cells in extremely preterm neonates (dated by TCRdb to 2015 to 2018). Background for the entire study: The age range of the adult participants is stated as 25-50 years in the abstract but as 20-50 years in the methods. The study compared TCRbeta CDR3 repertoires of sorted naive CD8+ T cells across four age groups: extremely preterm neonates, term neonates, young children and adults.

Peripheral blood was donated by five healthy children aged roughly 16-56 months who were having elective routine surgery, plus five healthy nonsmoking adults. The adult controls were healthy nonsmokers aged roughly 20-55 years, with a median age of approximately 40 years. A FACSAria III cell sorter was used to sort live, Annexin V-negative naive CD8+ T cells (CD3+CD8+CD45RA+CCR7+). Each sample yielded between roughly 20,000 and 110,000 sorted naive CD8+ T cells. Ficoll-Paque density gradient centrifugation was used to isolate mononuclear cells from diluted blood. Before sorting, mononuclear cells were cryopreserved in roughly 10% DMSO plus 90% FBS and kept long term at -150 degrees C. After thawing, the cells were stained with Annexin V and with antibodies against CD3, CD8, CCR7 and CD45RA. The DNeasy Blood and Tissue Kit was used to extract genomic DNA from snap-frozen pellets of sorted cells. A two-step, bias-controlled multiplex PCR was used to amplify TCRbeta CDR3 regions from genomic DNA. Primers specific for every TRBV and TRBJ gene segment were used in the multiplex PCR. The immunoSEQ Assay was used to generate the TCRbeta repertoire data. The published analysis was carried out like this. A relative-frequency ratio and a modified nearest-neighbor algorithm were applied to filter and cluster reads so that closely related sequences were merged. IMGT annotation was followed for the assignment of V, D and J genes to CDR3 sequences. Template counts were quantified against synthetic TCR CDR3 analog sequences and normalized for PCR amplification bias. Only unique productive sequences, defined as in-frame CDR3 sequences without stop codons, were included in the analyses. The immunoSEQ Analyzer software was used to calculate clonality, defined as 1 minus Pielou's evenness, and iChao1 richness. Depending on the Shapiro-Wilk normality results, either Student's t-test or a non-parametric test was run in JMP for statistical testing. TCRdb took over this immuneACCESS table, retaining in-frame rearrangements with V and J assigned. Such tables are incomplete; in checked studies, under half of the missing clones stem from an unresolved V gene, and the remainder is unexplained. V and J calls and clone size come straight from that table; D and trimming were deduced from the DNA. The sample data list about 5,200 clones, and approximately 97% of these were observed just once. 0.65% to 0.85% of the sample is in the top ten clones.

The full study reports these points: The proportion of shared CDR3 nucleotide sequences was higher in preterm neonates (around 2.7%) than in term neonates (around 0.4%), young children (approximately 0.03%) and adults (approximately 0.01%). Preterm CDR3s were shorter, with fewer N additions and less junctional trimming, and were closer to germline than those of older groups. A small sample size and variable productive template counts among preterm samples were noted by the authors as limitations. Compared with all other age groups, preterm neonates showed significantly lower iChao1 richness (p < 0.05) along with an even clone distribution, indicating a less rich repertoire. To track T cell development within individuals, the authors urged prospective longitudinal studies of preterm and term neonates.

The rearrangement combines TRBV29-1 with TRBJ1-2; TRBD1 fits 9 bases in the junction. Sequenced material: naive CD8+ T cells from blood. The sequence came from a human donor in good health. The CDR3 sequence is CSVGPGQGNGYTF. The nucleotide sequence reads TGCAGCGTTGGGCCGGGACAGGGAAATGGCTACACCTTC.